The 10 T cell receptor beta chains below all came from one sample that was sequenced in a study of tumor-infiltrating lymphocytes in primary liver carcinoma (TCRdb year 2017). Total RNA and DNA were co-extracted without cell sorting from around 20-30 mg of bulk tissue using the AllPrep DNA/RNA mini kit. Sequencing instrument: Illumina HiSeq 2500. Starting from about 500 ng total RNA, TCRbeta-specific cDNA was produced by reverse transcription with a constant-region primer and ProtoScript II reverse transcriptase. The TCRbeta libraries were prepared through three rounds of nested multiplex PCR following a slightly modified ARM-PCR procedure. Each of the first two PCR rounds ran for about 10 cycles and used multiplex TRBV1-TRBV30 forward primers together with a Cbeta reverse primer. Clones were called with MiXCR by TCRdb after fastp trimmed the public reads at Q25, and only in-frame beta chains were retained. When rows share a CDR3 protein, they turn into one entry using the most common DNA and genes. The sample data list fewer than 75,000 distinct CDR3 sequences, and roughly two thirds of these were observed just once. Less than 45% of the sample lies in the top ten.

The sequencing sample was made of liver tumor tissue from sampling region 4. This specimen's cell subset or site label, interpreted: tumor region T4, right-lateral pole. The receptors originated from a man aged 40-55 years with primary liver carcinoma and hepatitis B virus infection.

This clonotype was found many times. The chain couples TRBV11-1 to TRBJ2-5; perhaps TRBD2 as D (5 bases). This CDR3 comprises 12 residues. The germline gives CDR1 SGHAT, CDR2 FQDESV (reference sequence). V lost 2 bases to trimming and J lost 9 bases, with 10 bases between them. CDR3 amino acids: CASSLRGKAQYF. The CDR3 DNA is TGTGCCAGCAGCTTAAGAGGGAAGGCCCAGTACTTC. Full variable domain (rest looked up from reference TRBV11-1 and TRBJ2-5): EAEVAQSPRYKITEKSQAVAFWCDPISGHATLYWYRQILGQGPELLVQFQDESVVDDSQLPKDRFSAERLKGVDSTLKIQPAELGDSAMYLCASSLRGKAQYFGPGTRLLVL.

The rearrangement uses TRBV4-1 and TRBJ1-3; D possibly corresponds to TRBD1 (5 bases). V dropped 1 base and J dropped 15 bases, with 25 bases sitting between them. CDR1 and CDR2 (germline): MGHRA, YSYEKL. The CDR3 runs to 16 residues. The CDR3 here is CASSQGGQSSGNTTYF. The CDR3 bases are TGCGCCAGCAGCCAAGGGGGCCAGAGCTCTGGAAACACAACATATTTT.

Worth noting for this clonotype: A junction boundary mismatches the germline segment, possibly from a read error. This chain connects TRBV29-1 to TRBJ2-7, with no clear D. CDR3 length: 12 residues. CDR1 is SQVTM and CDR2 is ANQGSEA in the germline V gene. Here the CDR3 reads CSMTSSSYEPYF. The CDR3 bases are TGCAGCATGACTTCATCCTCCTACGAGCCGTACTTC.

The rearrangement uses TRBV29-1 and TRBJ2-7, with 7 bases identical to TRBD2. V shed 2 bases, J shed 4 bases, and the junction held 5 bases outside the gene matches. The germline gives CDR1 SQVTM, CDR2 ANQGSEA. CDR3 length: 13 residues. The CDR3 DNA is TGCAGCGTTGAATCGCAGGGAGGGTACGAGCAGTACTTC. Translating it yields CSVESQGGYEQYF.

This chain connects TRBV29-1 to TRBJ2-7; D ambiguous. V was clipped by 4 bases and J by 2 bases, with 6 bases between them. The length of the CDR3 is 11 residues. Germline lookup yields CDR1 SQVTM and CDR2 ANQGSEA. The CDR3 DNA sequence: TGCAGCGTTGGTATTACCTACGAGCAGTACTTC. Translated, it gives CSVGITYEQYF.

In the case of this clonotype: Being one base from a much bigger clone, this may be a read error. The chain employs TRBV6-1 and TRBJ1-2; D gene ambiguous. V lost 3 bases to trimming and J lost 4 bases, with 9 bases between them. CDR1 is MNHNS, CDR2 SASEGT, per germline. The CDR3 totals 13 residues. The CDR3, as DNA: TGTGCCAGCAGTGACCGACCGTTCTATGGCTACACCTTC. It is translated as CASSDRPFYGYTF.

A note on this clonotype: This could be a read error, since a much larger clone is one nucleotide away. It is likely a read error, because the conserved phenylalanine at the end of the CDR3 is missing. It is unclear where the CDR3 begins or ends on the DNA, so no DNA is shown, and the CDR3 is as TCRdb lists it. This sequence joins TRBV11-2 and TRBJ2-3; the D call TRBD1 from the table was never checked on the DNA. CDR1 SGHAT and CDR2 FQNNGV come from the germline V gene. The CDR3 comprises 17 residues, both ends counted. The CDR3 reads CASSLDPGETSADTQYL.

Points on this clonotype: The CDR3 does not close with the conserved phenylalanine or tryptophan, likely indicating a read error. Because the CDR3's place on the DNA is in doubt, the DNA is left out and the CDR3 is given as listed by TCRdb. The gene calls are TRBV5-4 and TRBJ2-3. The CDR3 length is 13 residues, termini included. Germline CDR1 SGHNT, CDR2 YYREEE (reference sequence). The CDR3 sequence is CASSLESFATHYL.

Turning to this clonotype: This sequence may be a read error, since a much larger clone differs from it by one base. The conserved closing phenylalanine or tryptophan is absent in this CDR3, likely reflecting a read error. V usage is TRBV6-5 and J usage is TRBJ2-3; either TRBD1 or TRBD2 may supply D (5 bases each). The V and J ends lost 4 bases and 1 base respectively, with 9 bases between them. The CDR3 extends over 14 amino acids. The germline CDR1 and CDR2 sequences are MNHEY and SVGAGI. In DNA form, the CDR3 reads TGTGCCAGCAGTTGGGACGGACGCACAGATACGCAGTATTCT. Protein product: CASSWDGRTDTQYS.

Regarding this clonotype: The junction departs from the called germline gene at one end, perhaps through a read error. The chain couples TRBV6-5 to TRBJ2-6; no reliable D call. Germline loops: CDR1 MNHEY, CDR2 SVGAGI. The CDR3 consists of 14 residues. The CDR3 is CASSQDFGANVLTF. CDR3 bases: TGTGCAAGCAGTCAAGACTTTGGGGCCAACGTCCTGACTTTC.